Below, 8 T cell receptor beta chains from the same sample are listed, as sequenced in a study of cytomegalovirus exposure and HLA in healthy donors. It was with 60 Vbeta and 13 Jbeta primers that the PCR ran. The assay was immunoSEQ multiplex PCR, and TCRdb's table has in-frame clones only and misses some. In the table there are around 170,000 clones, roughly 87% of which are singletons. Sequencing was done on a sample of PBMCs. The receptors were sampled from a man aged 35 to 55 in good health and CMV-seronegative.

This chain connects TRBV19 to TRBJ2-7; TRBD2 might be the D (5 bases). V lost 3 bases to trimming and J lost 1 base, with 10 bases between them. CDR3 length: 14 residues. Germline CDR1 is LNHDA and CDR2 is SQIVND (reference sequence). CDR3 nucleotide sequence: TGTGCCAGTAGTATTGTGCGAGGGTCCTACGAGCAGTACTTC. Residues: CASSIVRGSYEQYF. Drawing the rest from reference TRBV19 and TRBJ2-7, the complete variable domain is DGGITQSPKYLFRKEGQNVTLSCEQNLNHDAMYWYRQDPGQGLRLIYYSQIVNDFQKGDIAEGYSVSREKKESFPLTVTSAQKNPTAFYLCASSIVRGSYEQYFGPGTRLTVT.

As regards this clone: Other DNA sequences in the same sample also yield this CDR3. J is TRBJ1-1 and V is TRBV11-3; D is unresolved. The length of the CDR3 is 13 residues. Deletions cut 0 bases from V and 1 base from J, with 3 bases between. Germline V gives CDR1 SGHNT, CDR2 YENEEA. Written as DNA, the CDR3 is TGTGCCAGCAGCTTAGACCGGAACACTGAAGCTTTCTTT. Translated: CASSLDRNTEAFF. Full variable domain (missing parts from reference TRBV11-3 and TRBJ1-1): EAGVVQSPRYKIIEKKQPVAFWCNPISGHNTLYWYLQNLGQGPELLIRYENEEAVDDSQLPKDRFSAERLKGVDSTLKIQPAELGDSAVYLCASSLDRNTEAFFGQGTRLTVV.

This rearrangement joins TRBV15 to TRBJ1-1; TRBD1 aligns across 9 bases. CDR1 is LNHNV and CDR2 is YYDKDF in the germline V gene (reference sequence). The CDR3 contains 16 residues. Trimming at V came to 8 bases and at J to 5 bases, leaving 15 bases not matched to a gene. The CDR3 reads CATARPLGTGITEAFF. CDR3 bases: TGTGCCACCGCTCGACCTTTGGGGACAGGGATTACTGAAGCTTTCTTT.

This clone was seen more than once but under ten times. The chain joins TRBV28 to TRBJ1-2; 7 nucleotides line up with TRBD1. With V trimmed by 2 bases and J by 4 bases, 4 bases remained unmatched. Germline-derived CDR1 and CDR2 are MDHEN and SYDVKM. The CDR3 totals 14 residues. Written as DNA, the CDR3 is TGTGCCAGCAGTTTAGGGGCAGGGGGCTATGGCTACACCTTC. Protein product: CASSLGAGGYGYTF.

This clone was recorded a few times. V gene TRBV18 combines with J gene TRBJ1-1; 7 bases line up with TRBD1. Germline V CDR1 and CDR2: KGHSH, LQKENI. The CDR3 is 16 amino acids. Trimming removed 2 bases from V and 6 bases from J; junction bases left unmatched: 12. In DNA, the CDR3 is TGTGCCAGCTCACCATCGAAAAAGAGACAGGGACCTGAAGCTTTCTTT. Residues: CASSPSKKRQGPEAFF.

The chain carries TRBV5-1 and TRBJ2-1; 11 positions match TRBD1. CDR1 and CDR2 from the germline V gene are SGHRS and YFSETQ. The CDR3 runs to 15 residues. J was trimmed by 5 bases and V by 2 bases; bases with no gene match: 3. For the CDR3, the DNA is TGCGCCAGCAGCTTCCGGGACAGGGGGGACAATGAGCAGTTCTTC. Its protein product is CASSFRDRGDNEQFF. The variable domain in full, completed from reference TRBV5-1 and TRBJ2-1, reads KAGVTQTPRYLIKTRGQQVTLSCSPISGHRSVSWYQQTPGQGLQFLFEYFSETQRNKGNFPGRFSGRQFSNSRSEMNVSTLELGDSALYLCASSFRDRGDNEQFFGPGTRLTVL.

This sequence joins TRBV9 and TRBJ2-4, with 7 bases lining up with TRBD2. CDR1 and CDR2 (germline): SGDLS, YYNGEE. Trimming removed 0 bases from V and 7 bases from J; junction bases left unmatched: 4. The CDR3 loop spans 14 amino acids. In DNA, the CDR3 is TGTGCCAGCAGCGTAGACCTAGCGGAGAACATTCAGTACTTC. Translated: CASSVDLAENIQYF.

This chain links TRBV14 with TRBJ1-2, with a possible D match to TRBD1 (6 bases). The V gene lost 4 bases and the J gene lost 7 bases, with 16 bases spanning the gap. This CDR3 has 14 residues. Germline-derived CDR1 and CDR2 are SGHDN and FVKESK. The CDR3, as DNA: TGTGCCAGCAGCCCTTTTCAGGGGCGCGGTGGCTACACCTTC. Its protein is CASSPFQGRGGYTF.